These T cell receptor beta chains were read from a single sample in a study of early T cells in non-severe SARS-CoV-2 infection. Each CDR3 protein gets one entry after TCRdb re-called the 5' RACE reads with MiXCR. In the table there are some 96,000 distinct CDR3 sequences, roughly 11% of which are singletons. Here the sequenced sample was whole blood, taken at baseline. The receptors shown here come from an adult who was a healthcare worker with PCR-confirmed SARS-CoV-2 infection or an uninfected control (not recorded which). The CDR3 runs from the conserved cysteine through the conserved F or W. The D gene is left open where the match is weak. Only some rows state a clone size, as once, few, many or a class for expanded clones.

J gene	D gene	clone size	V gene	CDR3 DNA	CDR3 protein
TRBJ1-2	-	many	TRBV10-1	TGCGCCAGCACTTTCTGGAGGAGGGTAGTCCGGTATAACTATGGCTACACCTTC	CASTFWRRVVRYNYGYTF
TRBJ2-6	-	-	TRBV5-4	TGTGCCAGCAGCCCCGGACAAACCCCGGGGGGGGCCAACGTCCTGACTTTC	CASSPGQTPGGANVLTF
TRBJ2-3	-	many	TRBV6-2/TRBV6-3	TGTGCCAGCTCCGGGACCTTCACAGATACGCAGTATTTT	CASSGTFTDTQYF
TRBJ1-5	TRBD1	many	TRBV19	TGTGCCAGTAGTATCGGACAGGGTATAAGGAATCAGCCCCAGCATTTT	CASSIGQGIRNQPQHF
TRBJ2-3	TRBD2	-	TRBV27	TGTGCCAGCCTAGCGGGAGATCTTACAGATACGCAGTATTTT	CASLAGDLTDTQYF
TRBJ1-2	-	many	TRBV20-1	TGCAGTGCTAGCATGGGAATGTATGGCTACACCTTC	CSASMGMYGYTF
TRBJ2-7	TRBD2	-	TRBV30	TGTGCCTGGAGTGTACATGTTTCGGTACCTAGCGGGAGGACCTACGAGCAGTACTTC	CAWSVHVSVPSGRTYEQYF
TRBJ2-7	-	-	TRBV5-5	TGTGCCAGCAGCTTAGTGTGGCCCGGGAGTTACGAGCAGTACTTC	CASSLVWPGSYEQYF
TRBJ2-7	TRBD1	few	TRBV3-1	TGTGCCAGCAGCCAACCGGGACAGACAACAGTTGCGCAGTACTTC	CASSQPGQTTVAQYF
TRBJ1-4	-	-	TRBV18	TGTGCCAGCTCAGTTGATCGTAATGAAAAACTTTTTTTT	CASSVDRNEKLFF
TRBJ1-2	TRBD1	many	TRBV20-1	TGCAGTGCTGCTAGACAGGGTCAGAATAACTATGGCTACACCTTC	CSAARQGQNNYGYTF
TRBJ2-3	TRBD2	many	TRBV12-5	TGTGCTAGTGGTTTTATGGACGGGACTAGCGGGGGGGCCGACACAGATACGCAGTATTTT	CASGFMDGTSGGADTDTQYF
TRBJ1-4	-	few	TRBV20-1	TGCAGTGCCGAGGTTGAAGGAAATAATGAAAAACTGTTTTTT	CSAEVEGNNEKLFF
TRBJ1-5	-	many	TRBV30	TGTGCCTGGAGTGTATCGGGGCACCAGCCCCAGCATTTT	CAWSVSGHQPQHF
TRBJ1-4	-	many	TRBV7-9	TGTGCCAGCAGCCCCCACTACATTAGTACGTTGGGGGTTTTT	CASSPHYISTLGVF
TRBJ2-7	TRBD1	-	TRBV6-1	TGTGCCAGCAGTGCCCTGGACAGGGGGTTGGGCGAGCAGTACTTC	CASSALDRGLGEQYF
TRBJ1-3	-	few	TRBV20-1	TGCAGTGCTAGAGGGCAGGGAAACAGGAGAAACACCATATATTTT	CSARGQGNRRNTIYF
TRBJ2-3	-	few	TRBV24-1	TGTGCCACCAGTGATTCCCTCCTGAGCACAGATACGCAGTATTTT	CATSDSLLSTDTQYF
TRBJ1-5	-	many	TRBV19	TGTGCCAGTGGACACCCTGGAGGCAATCAGCCCCAGCATTTT	CASGHPGGNQPQHF
TRBJ2-3	-	-	TRBV5-1	TGCGCCAGCAGCTTAACAGGGTTAGTCGCAGATACGCAGTATTTT	CASSLTGLVADTQYF
TRBJ2-4	TRBD2	-	TRBV11-2	TGTGCCAGCAGCTTAGAGCCAGGTAGCGGGGGGGAAAACATTCAGTACTTC	CASSLEPGSGGENIQYF
TRBJ2-2	TRBD2	many	TRBV20-1	TGCAGTGCTAGAGAATGGACTAGCGGGATTACCGGGGAGCTGTTTTTT	CSAREWTSGITGELFF
TRBJ2-7	-	-	TRBV6-5	TGTGCCAGCAGTTACTCTAGGGTCGCCTACGAGCAGTACTTC	CASSYSRVAYEQYF
TRBJ2-3	-	few	TRBV2	TGTGCCACCAAAAAGCGGAGGAGCACAGATACGCAGTATTTT	CATKKRRSTDTQYF
TRBJ2-7	-	few	TRBV2	TGTGCCAGCAGGCCCTACGAGCAGTACTTC	CASRPYEQYF
TRBJ2-1	TRBD2	many	TRBV11-2	TGTGCCAGCAGCTTAATCCTAGCGGGAGATAGTGAGCAGTTCTTC	CASSLILAGDSEQFF
TRBJ1-3	-	many	TRBV5-1	TGCGCCAGCAGCTTGGCGACAGGCGGAAGAAACACCATATATTTT	CASSLATGGRNTIYF
TRBJ2-1	TRBD2	-	TRBV9	TGTGCCAGCAGCTTACCGACTAGCGGGAGTGGGTACAATGAGCAGTTCTTC	CASSLPTSGSGYNEQFF
TRBJ1-1	-	-	TRBV3-1	TGTGCCAGCAGCCAAGAGCTACAAAACGAGATCCCTGAAGCTTTCTTT	CASSQELQNEIPEAFF
TRBJ2-3	-	-	TRBV29-1	TGCAGCGTTGACCCGACTAGGGGGGATACGCAGTATTTT	CSVDPTRGDTQYF